These 14 T cell receptor beta chains were all obtained from the same sample, sequenced in a study of blood T cell repertoires in COVID-19. Repertoires were generated with immunoSEQ multiplex PCR, while TCRdb's copy carries only in-frame clones and drops some. Of some 150,000 clones listed, approximately 84% are singletons. Sequencing was carried out using PBMCs or T cells enriched from blood (not recorded which). The receptors originated from a human donor with acute COVID-19. The donor label of this sample is uncertain.

This clone was picked up a small number of times. Other DNA sequences of this sample code for an identical CDR3. This chain joins TRBV6-5 and TRBJ1-6, with D perhaps TRBD1 (6 bases). Germline V CDR1 and CDR2: MNHEY, SVGAGI. This CDR3 is 12 amino acids long. The V end was cut by 5 bases, the J end by 11 bases, with 10 bases between. The CDR3 DNA sequence: TGTGCCAGCAGTCGAACAGGGACACCCCTCCACTTT. Its protein is CASSRTGTPLHF.

The rearrangement joins TRBV19 to TRBJ2-3, with D possibly matching TRBD1 (6 bases). The CDR3 contains 15 residues. Trimming left V 7 bases short and J 6 bases short, with 20 bases between. CDR1 LNHDA and CDR2 SQIVND come from the germline V gene (reference sequence). The chain's CDR3 is CASKIGNRAQDTQYF. In DNA form, the CDR3 reads TGTGCCAGTAAGATAGGGAACAGGGCGCAGGATACGCAGTATTTT.

V usage is TRBV3-1 (or the pseudogene TRBV3-2) and J usage is TRBJ2-5; D is undetermined. Trimming left V 2 bases short and J 2 bases short, with 9 bases between. Germline CDR1 LGHDT, CDR2 YNNKEL (reference sequence). This CDR3 comprises 14 residues. The DNA for the CDR3 is TGTGCCAGCAGCCAAACGGCAGGACAAGAGACCCAGTACTTC. This sequence encodes CASSQTAGQETQYF.

This rearrangement joins TRBV7-6 to TRBJ1-3; D gene ambiguous. With 5 bases removed from V and 3 bases from J, the gap between germline ends came to 29 bases. Germline V lookup: CDR1 SGHVS, CDR2 FNYEAQ. This CDR3 region has 20 residues. CDR3 residues: CASSPGAAVPLRVFGNTIYF. The DNA of the CDR3 is TGTGCCAGCAGCCCGGGTGCTGCCGTCCCCCTCCGCGTATTTGGAAACACCATATATTTT.

The V and J genes are TRBV3-1 (or the pseudogene TRBV3-2) and TRBJ1-3; D is unclear. The CDR3 consists of 15 residues. The V end was cut by 4 bases, the J end by 2 bases, with 12 bases between. Germline assignment: CDR1 LGHDT and CDR2 YNNKEL (reference sequence). The CDR3 DNA is TGTGCCAGCAGCCGTTACAGCAATACTGGAAACACCATATATTTT. It codes for CASSRYSNTGNTIYF.

The chain is built from TRBV7-6 and TRBJ2-2; 9 nucleotides agree with TRBD2. J lost 4 bases, V lost 4 bases, and 1 base had no gene match. The CDR3 loop spans 14 amino acids. Germline V gene lookup returns CDR1 SGHVS and CDR2 FNYEAQ. The CDR3 is CASSSSGVTGELFF. In DNA form, the CDR3 reads TGTGCCAGCAGCTCTAGCGGGGTCACCGGGGAGCTGTTTTTT.

This chain joins TRBV19 and TRBJ2-5, with 9 bases fitting TRBD1. The V gene's germline CDR1 is LNHDA and CDR2 SQIVND (reference sequence). The ends lost 5 bases at V and 5 bases at J; junction bases unmatched: 3. The CDR3 runs to 13 residues. CDR3 amino acids: CASSYTGGETQYF. CDR3 DNA: TGTGCCAGTAGTTATACAGGGGGCGAGACCCAGTACTTC.

The rearrangement uses TRBV2 and TRBJ2-7; D might be TRBD2 (6 bases). V lost 2 bases and J 1 base, leaving 15 bases between the germline ends. Germline CDR1 and CDR2: SNHLY and FYNNEI. This CDR3 is built from 16 residues. The CDR3 here is CASSERSGLGSYEQYF. In DNA form, the CDR3 reads TGTGCCAGCAGTGAAAGGAGCGGGCTTGGATCCTACGAGCAGTACTTC. The entire variable domain, with the rest obtained from reference TRBV2 and TRBJ2-7, is as follows: EPEVTQTPSHQVTQMGQEVILRCVPISNHLYFYWYRQILGQKVEFLVSFYNNEISEKSEIFDDQFSVERPDGSNFTLKIRSTKLEDSAMYFCASSERSGLGSYEQYFGPGTRLTVT.

The rearrangement uses TRBV11-2 and TRBJ1-2; D is possibly TRBD1 (6 bases). V shed 4 bases and J shed 3 bases, with 21 bases lying between them. CDR1 is SGHAT and CDR2 is FQNNGV in the germline V gene. The CDR3 extends over 17 amino acids. CDR3 nucleotide sequence: TGTGCCAGCAGCTCACTCTGGGCGGGCAGGGGCGACTATGGCTACACCTTC. Translation: CASSSLWAGRGDYGYTF.

The chain combines TRBV7-9 with TRBJ1-2; 7 nucleotides agree with TRBD1. This CDR3 has 15 residues. Germline loops: CDR1 SEHNR, CDR2 FQNEAQ (reference sequence). V trimming: 3 bases; J trimming: 4 bases; junction bases outside the gene matches: 8. CDR3 bases: TGTGCCAGCAGCTTCAAGGGCGACAGGGCCTATGGCTACACCTTC. It translates to CASSFKGDRAYGYTF.

The rearrangement links TRBV4-1 to TRBJ2-1; TRBD2 aligns across 11 bases. Germline V gives CDR1 MGHRA, CDR2 YSYEKL. This CDR3 is built from 21 residues. With 1 base clipped from V and 7 bases from J, the junction kept 21 bases outside the gene matches. This chain's CDR3 is CASSQVFPKRLAGRTGNEQFF. For the CDR3, the DNA is TGCGCCAGCAGCCAAGTATTCCCGAAAAGACTAGCGGGGAGGACAGGGAATGAGCAGTTCTTC.

The J gene is TRBJ1-5, the V gene TRBV6-2 or TRBV6-3; D unclear. Germline CDR1 MNHEY, CDR2 SVGEGT. With 5 bases removed from V and 7 bases from J, the gap between germline ends came to 9 bases. The CDR3 sequence is 12 residues long. CDR3 sequence: CASSLSEQPQHF. In DNA form, the CDR3 reads TGTGCCAGCAGTCTCAGCGAACAGCCCCAGCATTTT.

A note on this clone: The junction departs from the called germline gene at one end, perhaps through a read error. The gene calls are TRBV2 and TRBJ2-5; no reliable D call. CDR3 length: 11 residues. Looked up from germline, CDR1 is SNHLY and CDR2 is FYNNEI. CDR3: CARGPQEAQYF. CDR3 DNA: TGTGCCAGAGGTCCTCAAGAGGCCCAGTACTTC.

This rearrangement joins TRBV7-3 to TRBJ2-1; 7 nucleotides match TRBD2. V was pared by 3 bases and J by 7 bases, with 3 bases of the junction left unmatched. Germline assignment: CDR1 SGHTA and CDR2 FQGTGA. The CDR3 covers 13 residues. This chain's CDR3 is CASSLAGDNEQFF. CDR3 nucleotides: TGTGCCAGCAGCTTGGCGGGGGATAATGAGCAGTTCTTC. Based on the CDR3 plus reference TRBV7-3 and TRBJ2-1, the full variable domain is GAGVSQTPSNKVTEKGKYVELRCDPISGHTALYWYRQSLGQGPEFLIYFQGTGAADDSGLPNDRFFAVRPEGSVSTLKIQRTERGDSAVYLCASSLAGDNEQFFGPGTRLTVL.